This record covers a single T cell receptor (beta chain). Antigen unknown. This sample was included in a study of response to subunit inactivated influenza vaccine. Study results and limitations: It was the authors' suggestion that each seasonal influenza vaccination recruits few new T cells.

One entry per CDR3 protein results from TCRdb running MiXCR on the RT-PCR reads. The data contain more than 250,000 distinct CDR3 sequences, just over 20% of them singletons. The receptor comes from a man aged 50-75 years who received an inactivated influenza vaccine. Sequenced material: PBMCs from blood, taken approximately 20 months after vaccination.

The CDR3 nucleotides read TGTGCCAGCAGCGTACAGGGCGGTATGAACGCCATATATTTT. Translated, it gives CASSVQGGMNAIYF. The V and J genes are TRBV9 and TRBJ1-3, with D maybe TRBD1 (5 bases). This CDR3 has 14 amino acids. The germline CDR1 and CDR2 sequences are SGDLS and YYNGEE. The V and J ends lost 1 base and 11 bases respectively, with 16 bases between them. Using reference TRBV9 and TRBJ1-3 for the parts outside the CDR3, the full variable domain is DSGVTQTPKHLITATGQRVTLRCSPRSGDLSVYWYQQSLDQGLQFLIQYYNGEERAKGNILERFSAQQFPDLHSELNLSSLELGDSALYFCASSVQGGMNAIYFGEGSWLTVV.